The 21 T cell receptor beta chains given below trace back to one sample, sequenced in a study of cytotoxic CD8 clonotypes in ibrutinib-treated CLL. The table came from immunoSEQ multiplex PCR; TCRdb's copy has only in-frame clones and leaves some out. The table has approximately 24,000 clones, 55% to 70% seen once. The source material was PBMCs, sampled at disease progression, from a patient treated with ibrutinib. The receptors stem from a human donor with chronic lymphocytic leukemia.

This chain uses TRBV5-4 with TRBJ1-2; TRBD1 matches at 7 bases. CDR3 length: 13 amino acids. Germline V gives CDR1 SGHNT, CDR2 YYREEE (reference sequence). The ends lost 4 bases at V and 6 bases at J; junction bases unmatched: 6. CDR3 region: CASSRDRVDGYTF. The CDR3 bases are TGTGCCAGCAGCCGTGACAGGGTGGATGGCTACACCTTC.

The chain carries TRBV4-1 and TRBJ2-5, with 9 nucleotides matching TRBD1. The CDR3 is 17 amino acids. Per the germline V gene, CDR1 is MGHRA and CDR2 is YSYEKL. The V and J ends lost 4 bases and 3 bases, in that order; junction bases with no gene match: 12. DNA for the CDR3: TGCGCCAGCAGCCGCCTCCCGGGACAGGGTATTGAAGAGACCCAGTACTTC. Its translation is CASSRLPGQGIEETQYF.

The chain is built from TRBV6-5 and TRBJ2-4; either TRBD1 or TRBD2 may supply D (5 bases each). The CDR3 runs to 12 residues. The V end lost 9 bases, the J end lost 2 bases, and 8 bases lay between the germline ends. Germline CDR1 reads MNHEY; CDR2 reads SVGAGI. CDR3: CASRDPKNIQYF. In nucleotides, the CDR3 is TGTGCCAGTCGGGACCCCAAAAACATTCAGTACTTC.

The genes are TRBV27 and TRBJ1-1; possible D gene TRBD1, 6 bases. The germline V gene has CDR1 MNHEY and CDR2 SMNVEV (reference sequence). V lost 9 bases, J lost 3 bases, and 17 bases lay in between. This CDR3 spans 14 amino acids. The CDR3 loop is CASKDRGADTEAFF. CDR3 nucleotides: TGTGCCAGTAAGGACCGGGGGGCGGACACTGAAGCTTTCTTT.

The chain employs TRBV2 and TRBJ2-1, with D tentatively TRBD2 (5 bases). CDR1 and CDR2 (germline): SNHLY, FYNNEI. Trimming removed 1 base at V and 0 bases at J, with 10 bases between. The CDR3 runs to 16 residues. CDR3 sequence reads: CASSEVRAGSYNEQFF. CDR3 nucleotides: TGTGCCAGCAGTGAAGTACGGGCGGGCTCCTACAATGAGCAGTTCTTC.

This clone was recorded a few times. The chain joins TRBV27 to TRBJ1-6; the D is unclear. Trimming pared 0 bases from V and 4 bases from J, leaving 7 bases between. Germline V lookup: CDR1 MNHEY, CDR2 SMNVEV (reference sequence). The CDR3 is 15 residues long. In DNA form, the CDR3 reads TGTGCCAGCAGTTTATCGCGGCAGTATAATTCACCCCTCCACTTT. Translation: CASSLSRQYNSPLHF.

This clone was observed a handful of times. V gene TRBV11-3 combines with J gene TRBJ2-2; a possible D gene is TRBD1 (5 bases). This CDR3 is 15 amino acids long. Germline CDR1 and CDR2: SGHNT and YENEEA. Trimming took 4 bases from V and 0 from J, leaving 9 bases between them. This chain's CDR3 is CASSSRTSNTGELFF. The CDR3 DNA reads TGTGCCAGCAGCTCCCGGACATCGAACACCGGGGAGCTGTTTTTT.

This chain uses TRBV5-6 with TRBJ2-7; D is uncertain. CDR1 is SGHDT and CDR2 is YYEEEE in the germline V gene. V lost 1 base, J lost 1 base, and 9 bases lay in between. CDR3 length equals 14 residues. Here the CDR3 reads CASSLTTISYEQYF. The CDR3 DNA reads as TGTGCCAGCAGCTTGACCACAATATCCTACGAGCAGTACTTC.

V gene TRBV25-1 combines with J gene TRBJ2-7; 10 positions agree with TRBD1. Trimming at V came to 6 bases and at J to 5 bases, leaving 1 base not matched to a gene. The CDR3 sequence is 12 residues long. Germline CDR1 and CDR2: MGHDK and SYGVNS. CDR3 residues: CASRTGGHEQYF. CDR3 nucleotide sequence: TGTGCCAGCAGGACAGGGGGCCACGAGCAGTACTTC.

The chain couples TRBV10-3 to TRBJ2-2; D might be TRBD1 or TRBD2, each matching 5 bases. CDR1 and CDR2 (germline): ENHRY, SYGVKD. The CDR3 is 14 amino acids. V lost 1 base to trimming and J lost 6 bases, with 9 bases between them. The CDR3 bases are TGTGCCATCAGTGAGTTTGGGGGTGCCGGGGAGCTGTTTTTT. Translated: CAISEFGGAGELFF.

This clone was seen only a few times. The chain carries TRBV29-1 and TRBJ1-5, with 7 positions matching TRBD1. CDR1 and CDR2 from the germline V gene are SQVTM and ANQGSEA. V lost 6 bases to trimming and J lost 4 bases; unmatched junction nucleotides: 6. The CDR3 spans 13 residues. For the CDR3, the DNA is TGCAGCGTAGCGGACAGGTTGAATCAGCCCCAGCATTTT. It codes for CSVADRLNQPQHF.

This clone was counted between two and nine times. Here the CDR3 reads CAVSDGVTDTQYF. CDR3 sequence (DNA): TGTGCCGTCTCGGACGGCGTCACAGATACGCAGTATTTT. This rearrangement joins TRBV15 to TRBJ2-3, with D unclear. Trimming took off 11 bases at V and 2 bases at J, with 14 bases between the two ends. CDR1 and CDR2 (germline): LNHNV, YYDKDF (reference sequence). The CDR3 has 13 amino acids.

This sequence joins TRBV18 and TRBJ1-3; 7 bases agree with TRBD1. Germline V gene lookup returns CDR1 KGHSH and CDR2 LQKENI. J was trimmed by 3 bases and V by 2 bases; bases with no gene match: 7. This CDR3 spans 16 amino acids. As DNA, the CDR3 is TGTGCCAGCTCACCATCTACGGGGACAGTTGGAAACACCATATATTTT. It is translated as CASSPSTGTVGNTIYF.

The chain carries TRBV19 and TRBJ1-6; 8 bases map to TRBD1. After removal of 10 bases from V and 9 bases from J, the junction contained 11 bases not matched to a gene. CDR3 length: 14 residues. CDR1 is LNHDA and CDR2 is SQIVND in the germline V gene (reference sequence). CDR3 region: CATSRTGMVSPLHF. CDR3 coding DNA: TGTGCCACTTCCCGGACAGGGATGGTTTCACCCCTCCACTTT.

The chain recombines TRBV27 with TRBJ2-7; 8 bases are shared with TRBD2. The CDR3 totals 15 residues. From germline, CDR1 is MNHEY and CDR2 SMNVEV (reference sequence). V gave up 5 bases and J gave up 1 base; unmatched junction bases: 7. CDR3 residues: CASSPLAGISYEQYF. The CDR3 nucleotides read TGTGCCAGCAGTCCTTTAGCGGGGATATCCTACGAGCAGTACTTC.

The chain has TRBV7-8 and TRBJ2-7; D perhaps matches TRBD1 (6 bases). Germline V gives CDR1 SGHVS, CDR2 FQNEAQ. This CDR3 has 14 residues. V lost 4 bases to trimming and J lost 0 bases, with 10 bases between them. The CDR3 DNA follows: TGTGCCAGCAGCTGGGACACGAGCTCCTACGAGCAGTACTTC. Translated: CASSWDTSSYEQYF.

The gene calls are TRBV19 and TRBJ1-2, with 9 bases aligning to TRBD1. The CDR3 length is 14 residues. Trimming at V came to 6 bases and at J to 8 bases, leaving 10 bases not matched to a gene. CDR1 and CDR2 (germline): LNHDA, SQIVND (reference sequence). The CDR3 loop reads CASSPGVGTGGYTF. DNA of the CDR3: TGTGCCAGTAGCCCGGGAGTAGGGACAGGGGGCTACACCTTC.

This clone was recorded once. V and J are TRBV7-9 and TRBJ2-1; TRBD1 agrees at 7 bases. Germline values: CDR1 SEHNR, CDR2 FQNEAQ (reference sequence). This CDR3 region has 15 residues. With 6 bases clipped from V and 0 bases from J, the junction kept 5 bases outside the gene matches. CDR3 DNA sequence: TGTGCCAGCAGTCTACAGGGGAGCTCCTACAATGAGCAGTTCTTC. Its protein is CASSLQGSSYNEQFF.

The rearrangement uses TRBV11-1 and TRBJ2-5; 8 positions agree with TRBD2. V gave up 5 bases and J gave up 5 bases; unmatched junction bases: 4. Germline V lookup: CDR1 SGHAT, CDR2 FQDESV (reference sequence). The CDR3 has 13 amino acids. The CDR3 sequence: CASSHPGGETQYF. The CDR3 region has the DNA TGTGCCAGCAGCCATCCGGGGGGGGAGACCCAGTACTTC.

The V gene is TRBV4-1, the J gene TRBJ1-1; D ambiguous. The CDR3 has 13 residues. V was clipped by 1 base and J by 1 base, with 4 bases between them. Germline lookup yields CDR1 MGHRA and CDR2 YSYEKL. CDR3 nucleotide sequence: TGCGCCAGCAGCCAAGTCGGGAACACTGAAGCTTTCTTT. Translating it yields CASSQVGNTEAFF.

This clone was seen only a few times. The chain combines TRBV6-4 with TRBJ2-2, with 7 bases that match TRBD1. Trimming removed 8 bases from V and 0 bases from J; junction bases left unmatched: 3. Germline CDR1 and CDR2: MRHNA and SNTAGT. The CDR3 covers 14 residues. The CDR3 region has the DNA TGTGCCAGCTCGCAGGGGGCGAACACCGGGGAGCTGTTTTTT. Residues: CASSQGANTGELFF.